The clone carrying this T cell receptor beta chain has a count of ten or more. Its specificity is unknown. The data originate from a study of response to subunit inactivated influenza vaccine. Regarding the study as a whole: Every seasonal influenza vaccination brings in few new T cells, the authors suggested.

The CDR3 is 15 amino acids. The trim removed 3 bases at V and 4 bases at J, leaving 8 bases unmatched. One entry per CDR3 protein results from TCRdb running MiXCR on the RT-PCR reads. The sample shows just under 250,000 distinct CDR3 sequences, approximately 12% of them seen only once. The starting material was non-naive T cells sorted from PBMCs, obtained 14 to 15 days before vaccination. The receptor was isolated from a man aged 45-60 years who received an inactivated influenza vaccine. The genes are TRBV12-3 or TRBV12-4 and TRBJ1-1; 7 nucleotides match TRBD1. The CDR3 protein is CASSFTGVVGTEAFF. In DNA form, the CDR3 reads TGTGCCAGCAGTTTTACAGGGGTTGTGGGCACTGAAGCTTTCTTT.